The present T cell receptor beta chain was sequenced within a study of shared clonotypes between healthy human individuals. This clone has a count of ten or more. The antigen remains undetermined. This table comes from immunoSEQ multiplex PCR, and its TCRdb copy is limited to in-frame clones, with some not included. The sample consists of about 1.1 million clones, around 82% of them appearing once. Whole-study findings and limits: Estimated richness values were generally larger in naive subsets than in memory subsets.

The TCR originated in a man younger than 30 in good health. Some clones in this sample may be carry-over from other donors' samples. The sequencing input was memory CD4+ T cells from PBMCs. Specified subset: CD45RA-negative fraction.

CDR3 in DNA: TGTGCCAGCTCACTCCCGGGACTAGCTAGGGCCGACGAGCAGTACTTC. This encodes CASSLPGLARADEQYF. The chain is built from TRBV18 and TRBJ2-7; 9 positions match TRBD2. After removal of 4 bases from V and 5 bases from J, the junction contained 12 bases not matched to a gene. Per germline, CDR1 KGHSH and CDR2 LQKENI. The CDR3 spans 16 residues.